The 26 T cell receptor beta chains reported below all come from one sample, sequenced in a study of blood T cell repertoires in COVID-19. Measured with immunoSEQ multiplex PCR; TCRdb has only the in-frame clones, and not every one. The repertoire holds more than 200,000 clones, with roughly 87% as singletons. The specimen sequenced was PBMCs or T cells enriched from blood (not recorded which). These receptors all come from a young man in a cohort exposed to, infected with or recovered from COVID-19 (not recorded which).

The chain has TRBV15 and TRBJ2-1; TRBD1 matches at 9 bases. Germline V gene lookup returns CDR1 LNHNV and CDR2 YYDKDF (reference sequence). The CDR3 is 16 residues long. J gave up 6 bases and V 0 bases, and 6 bases lay outside the gene matches. CDR3 DNA: TGTGCCACCAGCAGAGACCGGGACAGGGTTCTCAATGAGCAGTTCTTC. Protein product: CATSRDRDRVLNEQFF.

This chain uses TRBV28 with TRBJ2-1; 11 bases map to TRBD2. J was trimmed by 5 bases and V by 4 bases; bases with no gene match: 4. Germline CDR1 MDHEN, CDR2 SYDVKM. This CDR3 comprises 15 residues. CDR3 bases: TGTGCCAGCAGTTCACTAGCGGGAGCGGACAATGAGCAGTTCTTC. This encodes CASSSLAGADNEQFF. The full variable domain, completed using reference TRBV28 and TRBJ2-1, is DVKVTQSSRYLVKRTGEKVFLECVQDMDHENMFWYRQDPGLGLRLIYFSYDVKMKEKGDIPEGYSVSREKKERFSLILESASTNQTSMYLCASSSLAGADNEQFFGPGTRLTVL.

This clone was seen only a few times. The V gene is TRBV6-5, the J gene TRBJ1-5; the D is unclear. The CDR3 totals 13 residues. Trimming took off 0 bases at V and 15 bases at J, with 15 bases between the two ends. Germline CDR1 and CDR2: MNHEY and SVGAGI. CDR3 coding DNA: TGTGCCAGCAGTTACTCGGCGAGTGGGCCCTGGCATTTT. Its protein product is CASSYSASGPWHF.

This clone has just one count. The genes are TRBV7-3 and TRBJ2-1, with TRBD1 as a possible D gene (6 bases). Germline V gives CDR1 SGHTA, CDR2 FQGTGA. The germline V and J ends were trimmed by 4 bases and 0 bases, with 16 bases remaining between them. This CDR3 comprises 17 residues. The CDR3 region is CASSSGTGQTSYNEQFF. In DNA form, the CDR3 reads TGTGCCAGCAGCTCTGGAACTGGACAGACCTCCTACAATGAGCAGTTCTTC.

The V call is TRBV7-9, the J call TRBJ2-7; weak D call: TRBD1 (6 bases). Trimming left V 3 bases short and J 6 bases short, with 9 bases between. The germline V gene has CDR1 SEHNR and CDR2 FQNEAQ (reference sequence). The CDR3 is 12 amino acids. DNA of the CDR3: TGTGCCAGCAGCTTTATGGGGGCCGAGCAGTACTTC. It specifies CASSFMGAEQYF.

This clone appeared a few times. The V and J genes are TRBV19 and TRBJ2-7, with 10 bases that match TRBD1. Germline V gives CDR1 LNHDA, CDR2 SQIVND (reference sequence). The length of the CDR3 is 14 residues. V shed 3 bases, J shed 3 bases, and the junction held 2 bases outside the gene matches. The CDR3 sequence: CASSMGTGDYEQYF. In nucleotides, the CDR3 is TGTGCCAGTAGTATGGGGACAGGGGACTACGAGCAGTACTTC.

The chain carries TRBV28 and TRBJ1-5, with 9 nucleotides matching TRBD1. Germline CDR1 MDHEN, CDR2 SYDVKM. CDR3 length: 18 amino acids. Germline trimming cut 4 bases from V and 3 bases from J; bases unmatched to any gene: 13. The CDR3 sequence is CASSSDRDRDWPNQPQHF. In DNA form, the CDR3 reads TGTGCCAGCAGTTCAGACCGGGACAGGGATTGGCCCAATCAGCCCCAGCATTTT.

The rearrangement joins TRBV4-1 to TRBJ1-2; 8 positions agree with TRBD1. The CDR3 is made up of 16 amino acids. With V trimmed by 3 bases and J by 5 bases, 11 bases remained unmatched. CDR1 is MGHRA and CDR2 is YSYEKL in the germline V gene. CDR3 sequence reads: CASSQLDRVWGYGYTF. CDR3 DNA: TGCGCCAGCAGCCAGCTGGACAGGGTATGGGGATATGGCTACACCTTC.

The J gene is TRBJ1-2, the V gene TRBV14; no clear D gene. The CDR3 runs 12 residues. Per the germline V gene, CDR1 is SGHDN and CDR2 is FVKESK. Trimming took off 5 bases at V and 4 bases at J, with 8 bases between the two ends. The CDR3 DNA reads as TGTGCCAGCAGCATGGGCCTCTATGGCTACACCTTC. This encodes CASSMGLYGYTF.

This chain joins TRBV27 and TRBJ2-2, with no clear D. The CDR3 spans 16 residues. V was pared by 2 bases and J by 1 base, with 11 bases between. Germline CDR1 and CDR2: MNHEY and SMNVEV (reference sequence). CDR3 residues: CASSLGVAQNTGELFF. CDR3 coding DNA: TGTGCCAGCAGTTTAGGAGTAGCCCAGAACACCGGGGAGCTGTTTTTT.

V gene TRBV15 combines with J gene TRBJ1-1; possible D gene TRBD1, 5 bases. Germline V gene data show CDR1 as LNHNV and CDR2 as YYDKDF (reference sequence). The germline V and J ends were trimmed by 6 bases and 2 bases, with 10 bases remaining between them. This CDR3 has 13 amino acids. CDR3 in DNA: TGTGCCACCAGGGACACCCTAAACACTGAAGCTTTCTTT. Amino acid sequence: CATRDTLNTEAFF.

The V call is TRBV28, the J call TRBJ2-3, with 15 bases lining up with TRBD2. The CDR3 contains 17 residues. Germline values: CDR1 MDHEN, CDR2 SYDVKM. V was clipped by 5 bases and J by 6 bases; unmatched bases: 9. CDR3 in DNA: TGTGCCAGCAGTGGGACTAGCGGGAGGTCATGGGCCGATACGCAGTATTTT. Its protein product is CASSGTSGRSWADTQYF.

This chain joins TRBV27 and TRBJ2-1, with D tentatively TRBD1 (6 bases). Trimming left V 5 bases short and J 10 bases short, with 21 bases between. Germline V gene lookup returns CDR1 MNHEY and CDR2 SMNVEV (reference sequence). The CDR3 extends over 15 amino acids. The CDR3 coding sequence is TGTGCCAGCAGTGGGTACGGTCGGTCGAGGGGGGAGCAGTTCTTC. This sequence encodes CASSGYGRSRGEQFF.

The J gene is TRBJ2-3, the V gene TRBV7-8, with 8 bases aligning to TRBD2. The V gene end was trimmed by 3 bases and the J gene end by 0 bases; junction bases not matched to a gene: 8. Germline V lookup: CDR1 SGHVS, CDR2 FQNEAQ. This CDR3 comprises 17 residues. This CDR3 is CASSLGSGAPSTDTQYF. CDR3 nucleotides: TGTGCCAGCAGCTTGGGTAGCGGGGCTCCTAGCACAGATACGCAGTATTTT.

The chain recombines TRBV5-1 with TRBJ2-1, with 12 bases identical to TRBD2. Germline V CDR1 and CDR2: SGHRS, YFSETQ. V gave up 7 bases and J gave up 12 bases; unmatched junction bases: 8. This CDR3 has 13 residues. CDR3 amino acids: CASAPSGRVTQFF. CDR3 DNA: TGCGCCAGCGCCCCTAGCGGGAGGGTTACGCAGTTCTTC. The full variable domain, its missing parts supplied by reference TRBV5-1 and TRBJ2-1, is KAGVTQTPRYLIKTRGQQVTLSCSPISGHRSVSWYQQTPGQGLQFLFEYFSETQRNKGNFPGRFSGRQFSNSRSEMNVSTLELGDSALYLCASAPSGRVTQFFGPGTRLTVL.

The chain recombines TRBV19 with TRBJ2-3; TRBD2 matches 7 bases. The germline V gene encodes CDR1 LNHDA and CDR2 SQIVND (reference sequence). V shed 4 bases and J 6 bases; nucleotides not matched to a gene: 4. This CDR3 is 13 amino acids long. The DNA for the CDR3 is TGTGCCAGTAGTACTAGCGGCGGTGATACGCAGTATTTT. Its translation is CASSTSGGDTQYF.

The chain is built from TRBV2 and TRBJ2-7; 7 positions agree with TRBD2. Germline CDR1 is SNHLY and CDR2 is FYNNEI. This CDR3 is built from 14 residues. With V trimmed by 5 bases and J by 2 bases, 6 bases remained unmatched. The CDR3 DNA follows: TGTGCCAGCAGTTCGGGACTAAAAACCTACGAGCAGTACTTC. Translation: CASSSGLKTYEQYF.

V and J are TRBV7-6 and TRBJ2-5, with 10 bases identical to TRBD2. Germline V gene lookup returns CDR1 SGHVS and CDR2 FNYEAQ. Trimming at V came to 6 bases and at J to 3 bases, leaving 7 bases not matched to a gene. This CDR3 comprises 15 residues. This chain's CDR3 is CASSRRLAGEETQYF. The CDR3 region has the DNA TGTGCCAGCAGTCGTAGGCTAGCGGGGGAAGAGACCCAGTACTTC.

The rearrangement joins TRBV18 to TRBJ1-4, with 7 positions matching TRBD1. The CDR3 totals 13 residues. J lost 7 bases, V lost 5 bases, and 4 bases had no gene match. The germline V gene has CDR1 KGHSH and CDR2 LQKENI. The chain's CDR3 is CASSLHRGEKLFF. The CDR3 DNA reads as TGTGCCAGCTCATTACACAGGGGTGAAAAACTGTTTTTT.

The rearrangement uses TRBV5-4 and TRBJ1-1, with 9 bases fitting TRBD1. The germline V gene has CDR1 SGHNT and CDR2 YYREEE (reference sequence). This CDR3 region has 14 residues. The J segment lost 3 bases and the V segment lost 1 base, leaving 1 base of the junction unmatched. Here the CDR3 DNA reads TGTGCCAGCAGCTTGCGACAGGGGGACACTGAAGCTTTCTTT. Translated: CASSLRQGDTEAFF.

The V gene is TRBV5-6, the J gene TRBJ2-6, with a tentative D call TRBD1 (5 bases). Trimming cost V 2 bases and J 0 bases, with 9 bases left between them. CDR3 length: 16 amino acids. The germline V gene has CDR1 SGHDT and CDR2 YYEEEE. Written as DNA, the CDR3 is TGTGCCAGCAGCTTTGGACACCTCTCTGGGGCCAACGTCCTGACTTTC. Its protein is CASSFGHLSGANVLTF.

V and J are TRBV10-2 and TRBJ2-7, with a possible D match to TRBD1 (7 bases). V lost 7 bases to trimming and J lost 4 bases, with 8 bases between them. CDR3 length: 11 amino acids. Germline assignment: CDR1 WSHSY and CDR2 SAAADI. The CDR3 region is CASTGGYEQYF. CDR3 coding DNA: TGCGCCAGCACAGGGGGGTACGAGCAGTACTTC.

The chain links TRBV4-1 to TRBJ2-7, with D maybe TRBD1 (5 bases). V dropped 0 bases and J dropped 3 bases, with 9 bases sitting between them. CDR1 is MGHRA and CDR2 is YSYEKL in the germline V gene. The CDR3 has 14 residues. The CDR3 protein is CASSQDRVYYEQYF. The CDR3 nucleotides are TGCGCCAGCAGCCAAGACAGGGTTTACTACGAGCAGTACTTC.

In its sample, this clone was seen a few times. The chain links TRBV27 to TRBJ1-2; D may be TRBD1 (5 bases). V lost 6 bases and J 4 bases, leaving 15 bases between the germline ends. Germline V lookup: CDR1 MNHEY, CDR2 SMNVEV (reference sequence). This CDR3 has 14 residues. Here the CDR3 reads CASSPLGQGYGYTF. The CDR3 DNA is TGTGCCAGCAGCCCCCTGGGGCAGGGCTATGGCTACACCTTC.

Only one count was recorded for this clone. This rearrangement joins TRBV19 to TRBJ1-5; 12 bases line up with TRBD1. Germline V lookup: CDR1 LNHDA, CDR2 SQIVND (reference sequence). Trimming at V came to 3 bases and at J to 7 bases, leaving 7 bases not matched to a gene. The CDR3 length is 16 residues. Here the CDR3 reads CASSIGTGGLRQPQHF. The CDR3 DNA reads as TGTGCCAGTAGTATTGGGACAGGGGGCCTACGGCAGCCCCAGCATTTT.

The chain links TRBV27 to TRBJ1-2; 8 positions match TRBD1. Looked up from germline, CDR1 is MNHEY and CDR2 is SMNVEV (reference sequence). Losses at the gene ends were 2 bases for V and 7 bases for J; bases not matched to a gene: 3. The CDR3 length is 13 residues. CDR3 protein: CASSLQGAVGYTF. CDR3 DNA sequence: TGTGCCAGCAGTTTACAGGGGGCAGTTGGCTACACCTTC.